A single sample gave rise to the 29 T cell receptor beta chains below, sequenced in a study of Graves' ophthalmopathy and Graves' hyperthyroidism. For repertoire sequencing, the TCR beta CDR3 regions were amplified from RNA transcripts. The authors performed first-round RT-PCR with HTBI primers and then a second-round multiplex PCR. TCRdb called the multiplex PCR reads again in MiXCR, with one record for every CDR3 protein. The data contain 560,000 or so distinct CDR3 sequences, 35% to 45% of them singletons. Sequenced: peripheral blood or thyroid tissue (not recorded which). Source of these receptors: an adult man with Graves' hyperthyroidism.

CDR3 nucleotides: TGCAGCGTTGACCCCCGAGGGACCACAGATACGCAGTATTTT. Protein sequence: CSVDPRGTTDTQYF. V usage is TRBV29-1 and J usage is TRBJ2-3; either TRBD1 or TRBD2 may supply D (5 bases each). The CDR3 loop spans 14 amino acids. V lost 3 bases and J lost 2, with 12 bases in between. Germline CDR1 is SQVTM and CDR2 is ANQGSEA.

This clonotype was seen many times. V usage is TRBV6-1 and J usage is TRBJ1-1, with D perhaps matching TRBD1 (5 bases). V lost 5 bases, J lost 5 bases, and 12 bases lay in between. Germline loops: CDR1 MNHNS, CDR2 SASEGT. The CDR3 length is 13 residues. CDR3 nucleotide sequence: TGTGCCAGCAGTAATGCAGGGAGGACTGAAGCTTTCTTT. Encoded protein: CASSNAGRTEAFF.

Many counts were recorded for this clonotype. This sequence joins TRBV12-3 or TRBV12-4 and TRBJ2-5; weak D call: TRBD2 (6 bases). The CDR3 is 15 amino acids. V was clipped by 4 bases and J by 5 bases, with 17 bases between them. The CDR3 reads CASSSDYSGVETQYF. Here the CDR3 DNA reads TGTGCCAGCAGTTCAGACTACTCGGGGGTGGAGACCCAGTACTTC.

The genes are TRBV10-1 and TRBJ1-2; D is unresolved. Germline values: CDR1 WNHNN, CDR2 SYGVQD (reference sequence). This CDR3 has 13 residues. V dropped 3 bases and J dropped 3 bases, with 8 bases sitting between them. CDR3 loop: CASSEGLDYGYTF. CDR3 in DNA: TGCGCCAGCAGTGAAGGTTTGGACTATGGCTACACCTTC.

This clonotype turned up a few times. The genes are TRBV10-3 and TRBJ2-2; 12 bases line up with TRBD1. J gave up 4 bases and V 2 bases, and 2 bases lay outside the gene matches. CDR3 length: 16 amino acids. Germline CDR1 reads ENHRY; CDR2 reads SYGVKD. This CDR3 reads CAISEGTGGRTGELFF. DNA of the CDR3: TGTGCCATCAGTGAGGGGACAGGGGGCCGCACCGGGGAGCTGTTTTTT.

Worth noting for this clonotype: Likely a read error: the CDR3 ends without its conserved phenylalanine or tryptophan. This chain joins TRBV20-1 and TRBJ1-2; possibly TRBD1 for D (6 bases). The CDR3 extends over 13 amino acids. With 5 bases removed from V and 5 bases from J, the gap between germline ends came to 15 bases. Germline V gene sequence: CDR1 DFQATT, CDR2 SNEGSKA (reference sequence). The DNA for the CDR3 is TGCAGTGCTGGCCTTGGGCAGGGGTATGGCTACACCGTC. Translated: CSAGLGQGYGYTV.

A word on this clonotype: A clone one base away is much larger, so this may be a read error. The J gene is TRBJ1-2, the V gene TRBV12-3 or TRBV12-4; possibly TRBD1 for D (5 bases). The CDR3 is 14 residues long. Trimming cost V 4 bases and J 7 bases, with 16 bases left between them. The CDR3 sequence: CASSSRGGTCGYTF. The DNA of the CDR3 is TGTGCCAGCAGTTCCCGGGGGGGAACCTGTGGCTACACCTTC.

The gene calls are TRBV2 and TRBJ2-7; 7 bases fit TRBD1. The V segment lost 6 bases and the J segment 1 base; nucleotides outside the gene matches: 3. CDR3 length equals 13 residues. CDR1 and CDR2 from the germline V gene are SNHLY and FYNNEI. CDR3 sequence (DNA): TGTGCCAGCAGAGTACAGGGGTCCTACGAGCAGTACTTC. Amino acids: CASRVQGSYEQYF.

The chain employs TRBV7-6 and TRBJ2-5; maybe TRBD1 (5 bases). V lost 5 bases and J 9 bases, leaving 25 bases between the germline ends. The CDR3 is made up of 16 amino acids. Germline V lookup: CDR1 SGHVS, CDR2 FNYEAQ. The CDR3 DNA follows: TGTGCCAGCAGCGTAGGACACGCCAAGCGCAATCAGCCCCAGTACTTC. Translation gives CASSVGHAKRNQPQYF.

This clonotype was seen ten or more times. The junction differs from germline at one of its ends, possibly a read error. V is TRBV2 and J is TRBJ2-7, with 7 positions matching TRBD1. Germline V lookup: CDR1 SNHLY, CDR2 FYNNEI. CDR3 length: 13 amino acids. The CDR3 loop is CASTDSGQIYGHF. The DNA of the CDR3 is TGTGCCAGCACCGACTCGGGACAGATCTACGGGCACTTC.

This clonotype was counted between two and nine times. The J gene is TRBJ2-7, the V gene TRBV2; 8 bases line up with TRBD2. The CDR3 covers 17 residues. Trimming took 5 bases from V and 2 from J; bases not matched to a gene: 14. Germline CDR1 reads SNHLY; CDR2 reads FYNNEI. The CDR3 nucleotides are TGTGCCAGCAGTTCGTTGTCGGCAGCGGGGGAAGCCTACGAGCAGTACTTC. Protein: CASSSLSAAGEAYEQYF.

A few counts support this clonotype. V gene TRBV2 combines with J gene TRBJ2-5; D gene ambiguous. V gave up 11 bases and J gave up 0 bases, with 10 bases separating them. Per germline, CDR1 SNHLY and CDR2 FYNNEI. The CDR3 sequence is 12 residues long. The CDR3 here is CAPLTYQETQYF. The CDR3, as DNA: TGTGCCCCCCTGACATACCAAGAGACCCAGTACTTC.

The rearrangement joins TRBV10-3 to TRBJ2-5; D may be TRBD2 (5 bases). V was pared by 6 bases and J by 5 bases, with 13 bases between. The V gene's germline CDR1 is ENHRY and CDR2 SYGVKD. The CDR3 is 13 residues long. DNA for the CDR3: TGTGCCATCAGCGATGGAGGTTCGGAGACCCAGTACTTC. The encoded protein is CAISDGGSETQYF.

This clonotype turned up a few times. This may stem from a read error, because a much larger clone lies one nucleotide away. The chain carries TRBV20-1 and TRBJ1-4; no clear D gene. CDR1 is DFQATT, CDR2 SNEGSKA, per germline (reference sequence). This CDR3 has 17 amino acids. CDR3 sequence reads: CSASPVFGITTNEELFF. The CDR3 DNA reads as TGCAGTGCCAGTCCGGTGTTTGGGATCACAACTAATGAAGAACTGTTTTTT.

This clonotype was detected ten times or more. This CDR3 is CASSPGQTQETQYF. Here the CDR3 DNA reads TGTGCCAGCAGTCCGGGACAGACCCAAGAGACCCAGTACTTC. The J gene is TRBJ2-5, the V gene TRBV6-5; 7 bases agree with TRBD1. Germline loops: CDR1 MNHEY, CDR2 SVGAGI. The CDR3 loop spans 14 amino acids. V lost 5 bases, J lost 1 base, and 4 bases stayed unmatched.

V and J are TRBV13 and TRBJ1-1, with TRBD1 matching 9 bases. Germline V gives CDR1 PRHDT, CDR2 FYEKMQ (reference sequence). CDR3 length equals 13 residues. The V gene end was trimmed by 5 bases and the J gene end by 11 bases; junction bases not matched to a gene: 9. CDR3 DNA: TGTGCCAGCAGCCGTTGGACAGGGGAGCAGGCTTTCTTT. Encoded protein: CASSRWTGEQAFF.

Worth noting for this clonotype: This is likely a read error, given that the CDR3 carries no conserved phenylalanine or tryptophan at its end. No DNA is shown, since the ends of the CDR3 on it are uncertain; the CDR3 is the one TCRdb lists. The chain has TRBV24-1 and TRBJ2-2; whether TRBD1, the table's D call, matches the DNA was not checked. Germline V CDR1 and CDR2: KGHDR, SFDVKD. Including both end residues, the CDR3 is 11 amino acids long. CDR3 protein: CATSDPLGERA.

The genes are TRBV20-1 and TRBJ2-3, with 9 positions matching TRBD1. The CDR3 loop spans 16 amino acids. The germline CDR1 and CDR2 sequences are DFQATT and SNEGSKA (reference sequence). V lost 2 bases to trimming and J lost 1 base; unmatched junction nucleotides: 7. CDR3 sequence: CSARITGGEGTDTQYF. The DNA for the CDR3 is TGCAGTGCTAGAATTACAGGGGGCGAAGGCACAGATACGCAGTATTTT.

This clonotype has only a few counts. This rearrangement joins TRBV27 to TRBJ2-7; D not certain. This CDR3 is 16 amino acids long. V was cut by 5 bases and J by 3 bases, with 20 bases left in between. CDR1 MNHEY and CDR2 SMNVEV come from the germline V gene (reference sequence). The CDR3 spells CASSPIPLSLVYEQYF. The CDR3 DNA reads as TGTGCCAGCAGTCCAATCCCACTAAGCCTGGTCTACGAGCAGTACTTC.

The J gene is TRBJ1-1, the V gene TRBV19, with TRBD1 as a possible D gene (6 bases). The V end lost 7 bases, the J end lost 3 bases, and 12 bases lay between the germline ends. The V gene's germline CDR1 is LNHDA and CDR2 SQIVND (reference sequence). There are 13 residues in the CDR3. CDR3 in DNA: TGTGCCAGTAAAAACAGGGCGGACACTGAAGCTTTCTTT. Its protein is CASKNRADTEAFF.

The CDR3 DNA reads TGTGCCAGCAGACTTAGGGACAGGGGAAATCAGCCCCAGCATTTT. This sequence encodes CASRLRDRGNQPQHF. V usage is TRBV2 and J usage is TRBJ1-5; 10 positions match TRBD1. Germline assignment: CDR1 SNHLY and CDR2 FYNNEI. Trimming removed 6 bases from V and 4 bases from J; junction bases left unmatched: 6. This CDR3 spans 15 amino acids.

Many counts were recorded for this clonotype. The rearrangement uses TRBV7-8 and TRBJ2-6, with D unresolved. The CDR3 extends over 16 amino acids. The germline gives CDR1 SGHVS, CDR2 FQNEAQ. Trimming left V 5 bases short and J 0 bases short, with 11 bases between. Written as DNA, the CDR3 is TGTGCCAGCAGCCCAACGGGCGGCTCTGGGGCCAACGTCCTGACTTTC. Translation gives CASSPTGGSGANVLTF.

This chain joins TRBV19 and TRBJ2-2; 9 bases fit TRBD1. This CDR3 is built from 13 residues. Germline V gene lookup returns CDR1 LNHDA and CDR2 SQIVND (reference sequence). Trimming cost V 7 bases and J 8 bases; bases outside gene matches: 5. The CDR3 sequence is CASTRDRVGELFF. The CDR3 nucleotides are TGTGCCAGTACCCGGGACAGGGTTGGGGAGCTGTTTTTT.

The chain combines TRBV10-3 with TRBJ2-4; D possibly corresponds to TRBD1 (6 bases). The germline V gene has CDR1 ENHRY and CDR2 SYGVKD. The CDR3 runs 12 residues. V lost 8 bases and J 8 bases, leaving 13 bases between the germline ends. Written as DNA, the CDR3 is TGTGCCATCGCCGGGACAAACGACATTCAGTACTTC. Its protein is CAIAGTNDIQYF.

The chain couples TRBV12-3 or TRBV12-4 to TRBJ1-2; perhaps TRBD1 as D (5 bases). V shed 5 bases and J shed 2 bases, with 9 bases lying between them. There are 13 residues in the CDR3. The CDR3 loop is CASSRRGNYGYTF. The CDR3, as DNA: TGTGCCAGCAGTAGGAGGGGAAACTATGGCTACACCTTC.

This chain connects TRBV2 to TRBJ1-2; D unclear. V gave up 4 bases and J gave up 12 bases, with 12 bases separating them. This CDR3 contains 11 residues. CDR1 and CDR2 (germline): SNHLY, FYNNEI. The CDR3 region is CASSGGTGNTF. The CDR3 bases are TGTGCCAGCAGTGGGGGAACTGGAAACACCTTC.

This clonotype came up many times. The J gene is TRBJ2-7, the V gene TRBV9; D is perhaps TRBD2 (7 bases). CDR3 size: 13 residues. The germline gives CDR1 SGDLS, CDR2 YYNGEE. The ends were cut back, 3 bases at V and 6 bases at J, with 13 bases in the middle. Here the CDR3 reads CASSEGGRGEQYF. DNA for the CDR3: TGTGCCAGCAGCGAGGGGGGGAGAGGCGAGCAGTACTTC.

This clonotype was counted only a few times. This chain connects TRBV7-9 to TRBJ1-2; 7 nucleotides match TRBD1. With V trimmed by 2 bases and J by 6 bases, 6 bases remained unmatched. Per the germline V gene, CDR1 is SEHNR and CDR2 is FQNEAQ (reference sequence). The CDR3 runs 14 residues. The CDR3: CASSLSGTDNGYTF. DNA for the CDR3: TGTGCCAGCAGCTTATCCGGGACAGATAATGGCTACACCTTC.

In this sample, this clonotype turned up a few times. The chain recombines TRBV4-1 with TRBJ1-5; tentatively, D is TRBD1 (5 bases). V lost 0 bases and J lost 0, with 12 bases in between. Germline CDR1 reads MGHRA; CDR2 reads YSYEKL. CDR3 length: 17 residues. CDR3 coding DNA: TGCGCCAGCAGCCAAGATCCCTCGGGGGTTAGCAATCAGCCCCAGCATTTT. It yields the protein CASSQDPSGVSNQPQHF.